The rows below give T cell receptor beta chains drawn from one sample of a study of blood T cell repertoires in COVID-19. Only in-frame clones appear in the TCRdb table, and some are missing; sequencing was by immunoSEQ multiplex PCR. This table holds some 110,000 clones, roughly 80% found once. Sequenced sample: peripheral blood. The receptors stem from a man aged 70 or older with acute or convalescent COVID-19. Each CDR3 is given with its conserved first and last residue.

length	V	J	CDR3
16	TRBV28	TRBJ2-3	CASRGRQGIEGDTQYF
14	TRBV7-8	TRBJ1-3	CASSPGQGGNTIYF
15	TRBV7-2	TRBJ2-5	CASSLGTSGKETQYF
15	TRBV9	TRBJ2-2	CASSVSTGYTGELFF
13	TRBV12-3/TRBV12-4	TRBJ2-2	CASSSQDTGELFF
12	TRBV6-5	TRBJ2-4	CASRASGDIQYF
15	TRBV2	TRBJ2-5	CASSRLDRFQETQYF
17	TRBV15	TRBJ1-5	CATSRDQGQGFGRPQHF
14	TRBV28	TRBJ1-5	CASSRRQGTQPQHF
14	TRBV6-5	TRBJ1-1	CASSYWTGNTEAFF
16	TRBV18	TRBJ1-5	CASSPTWGGSNQPQHF
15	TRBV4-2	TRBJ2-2	CASSQGTGSDGELFF
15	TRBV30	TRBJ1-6	CAWSLTGRIDSPLHF
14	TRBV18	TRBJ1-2	CASSPPGQPYGYTF
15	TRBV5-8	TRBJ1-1	CASSRMTGLGSEAFF
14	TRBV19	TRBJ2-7	CASSIGQGNYEQYF
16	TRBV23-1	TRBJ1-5	CASSQSSRQGDQPQHF
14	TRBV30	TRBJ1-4	CAWSAGGHNEKLFF
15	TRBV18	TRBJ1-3	CASSPLDNLGNTIYF
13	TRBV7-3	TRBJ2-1	CASSLTASYEQFF
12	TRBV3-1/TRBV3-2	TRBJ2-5	CASSHRGGTQYF
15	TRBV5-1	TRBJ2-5	CASSLDWDSRETQYF
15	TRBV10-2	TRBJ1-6	CASRPGQGTGSPLHF
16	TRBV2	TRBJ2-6	CASSKQADSGANVLTF
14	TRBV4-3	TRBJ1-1	CASSQEGPGAEAFF
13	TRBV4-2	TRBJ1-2	CASSQATGNGYTF
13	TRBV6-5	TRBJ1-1	CETKDRKNTEAFF
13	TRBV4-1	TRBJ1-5	CASGTGINQPQHF
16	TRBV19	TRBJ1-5	CASSIPRALGNQPQHF
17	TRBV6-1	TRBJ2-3	CASSEARGMASTDTQYF
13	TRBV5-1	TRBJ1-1	CASSSQGSDEAFF